These 31 T cell receptor beta chains share one sample of origin, sequenced in a study of blood T cell repertoires in COVID-19. The method was immunoSEQ multiplex PCR; TCRdb's version includes in-frame clones alone and lacks a portion of them. Of some 150,000 clones in the sample, 84% are singletons; the top ten hold under 10%. The sequencing sample was made of peripheral blood. These receptors were collected from a woman older than 75 in a cohort sampled during active or convalescent COVID-19.

This CDR3 is CSVSQGTNTGELFF. As DNA, the CDR3 is TGCAGCGTTAGTCAGGGGACGAACACCGGGGAGCTGTTTTTT. The chain couples TRBV29-1 to TRBJ2-2, with a tentative D call TRBD1 (6 bases). Germline CDR1 reads SQVTM; CDR2 reads ANQGSEA. The CDR3 is made up of 14 amino acids. The V gene lost 5 bases and the J gene lost 0 bases, with 10 bases spanning the gap.

This chain uses TRBV5-1 with TRBJ2-3; 8 bases align to TRBD1. Germline CDR1 is SGHRS and CDR2 is YFSETQ. The CDR3 is 15 residues long. V shed 4 bases and J 3 bases; nucleotides not matched to a gene: 7. As DNA, the CDR3 is TGCGCCAGCAGCCCCAACCGGACAGGGACAGATACGCAGTATTTT. Translating gives CASSPNRTGTDTQYF. The full variable domain, completed using reference TRBV5-1 and TRBJ2-3, is KAGVTQTPRYLIKTRGQQVTLSCSPISGHRSVSWYQQTPGQGLQFLFEYFSETQRNKGNFPGRFSGRQFSNSRSEMNVSTLELGDSALYLCASSPNRTGTDTQYFGPGTRLTVL.

The V gene is TRBV6-2 or TRBV6-3, the J gene TRBJ1-2, with D perhaps matching TRBD1 (6 bases). Germline CDR1 reads MNHEY; CDR2 reads SVGEGT. V was pared by 1 base and J by 7 bases, with 13 bases between. The CDR3 length is 14 residues. CDR3 in DNA: TGTGCCAGCAGTTACTATGCGGGGGCGGGTGGCTACACCTTC. Translated: CASSYYAGAGGYTF.

The table lists this clone with a count of one. The CDR3 region is CASSLGLAGSAVNEQFF. The CDR3 bases are TGCGCCAGCAGCCTGGGACTAGCGGGCTCGGCGGTAAATGAGCAGTTCTTC. The gene calls are TRBV5-1 and TRBJ2-1; 12 positions agree with TRBD2. Germline trimming cut 4 bases from V and 7 bases from J; bases unmatched to any gene: 12. The CDR3 extends over 17 amino acids. Germline values: CDR1 SGHRS, CDR2 YFSETQ.

This clone has just one count. The junction shows a germline mismatch at one end, possibly a read error. The J gene is TRBJ2-5, the V gene TRBV2, with D maybe TRBD1 (5 bases). CDR1 is SNHLY, CDR2 FYNNEI, per germline. The CDR3 has 13 amino acids. The CDR3 bases are TGTGCCAGCAGTGTTGCCCCCCATTGGACATTGAACTTC. Amino acids: CASSVAPHWTLNF.

The chain links TRBV5-1 to TRBJ1-5, with 11 positions matching TRBD1. The CDR3 covers 14 residues. J was trimmed by 5 bases and V by 5 bases; bases with no gene match: 3. CDR1 and CDR2 (germline): SGHRS, YFSETQ. As DNA, the CDR3 is TGCGCCAGCAGTCGGACAGGGGGCGATCAGCCCCAGCATTTT. Its protein is CASSRTGGDQPQHF.

With regard to this clone: One end of the junction varies from germline; a read error may be responsible. V is TRBV6-1 and J is TRBJ1-5; 7 bases are shared with TRBD1. CDR3 length: 15 residues. Germline CDR1 reads MNHNS; CDR2 reads SASEGT. CDR3 amino acids: CASREDRAQNQPQHF. The CDR3 coding sequence is TGTGCCAGCAGGGAAGACAGGGCCCAAAATCAGCCCCAGCATTTT.

The chain is built from TRBV18 and TRBJ2-5; D remains unclear. The CDR3 length is 13 residues. Germline V CDR1 and CDR2: KGHSH, LQKENI. V was clipped by 10 bases and J by 3 bases, with 15 bases between them. In nucleotides, the CDR3 is TGTGCCACCGCCGGTACGTTAAAAGAGACCCAGTACTTC. It specifies CATAGTLKETQYF.

This clone was seen a few times. The rearrangement joins TRBV28 to TRBJ1-2, with TRBD1 matching over 10 bases. The CDR3 extends over 15 amino acids. The ends lost 7 bases at V and 8 bases at J; junction bases unmatched: 13. The germline V gene has CDR1 MDHEN and CDR2 SYDVKM. The DNA of the CDR3 is TGTGCCAGCAATTCCGGGACAGGGGACCTCGCAGGCTACACCTTC. Its protein product is CASNSGTGDLAGYTF.

CDR3 region: CASSQLPGHNNSPLHF. CDR3 DNA sequence: TGCGCCAGCAGCCAACTTCCGGGACACAATAATTCACCCCTCCACTTT. The V call is TRBV4-1, the J call TRBJ1-6, with D possibly matching TRBD1 (6 bases). The CDR3 is 16 residues long. The germline V gene encodes CDR1 MGHRA and CDR2 YSYEKL. Trimming took 2 bases from V and 5 from J, leaving 13 bases between them.

The CDR3 loop reads CASSPTRGPNTEAFF. Here the CDR3 DNA reads TGTGCCAGCAGCCCTACCAGGGGACCGAACACTGAAGCTTTCTTT. The V call is TRBV7-2, the J call TRBJ1-1, with D possibly TRBD1 on 6 matching bases. Trimming cost V 5 bases and J 1 base, with 14 bases left between them. Per the germline V gene, CDR1 is SGHTA and CDR2 is FQGNSA. The CDR3 covers 15 residues.

This chain joins TRBV5-1 and TRBJ2-5; D is possibly TRBD1 (6 bases). The CDR3 contains 17 residues. The V gene's germline CDR1 is SGHRS and CDR2 YFSETQ. Trimming removed 4 bases at V and 5 bases at J, with 24 bases between. CDR3 DNA sequence: TGCGCCAGCAGCGAGGAGAGATTGTTACAGGGTGGCGAGACCCAGTACTTC. Protein product: CASSEERLLQGGETQYF.

On this clone: This CDR3 is also generated by other DNA sequences in the sample. The chain employs TRBV11-3 and TRBJ2-3, with 7 bases aligning to TRBD2. Losses at the gene ends were 5 bases for V and 1 base for J; bases not matched to a gene: 3. The CDR3 runs to 14 residues. Germline assignment: CDR1 SGHNT and CDR2 YENEEA. The CDR3 DNA sequence: TGTGCCAGCAGCCTGGGGAGGGGCACAGATACGCAGTATTTT. It is translated as CASSLGRGTDTQYF.

The CDR3 sequence: CASSEDPTGSNNSPLHF. The CDR3 bases are TGTGCCAGCAGTGAAGACCCGACAGGGTCAAACAATTCACCCCTCCACTTT. The chain combines TRBV6-1 with TRBJ1-6, with 7 positions matching TRBD1. V lost 1 base and J lost 7; bases outside the gene matches: 10. Looked up from germline, CDR1 is MNHNS and CDR2 is SASEGT. The CDR3 consists of 17 residues.

The V gene is TRBV7-9, the J gene TRBJ2-2, with D possibly being TRBD2 (6 bases). The germline V and J ends were trimmed by 5 bases and 3 bases, with 16 bases remaining between them. Germline CDR1 and CDR2: SEHNR and FQNEAQ (reference sequence). The CDR3 is made up of 16 amino acids. The DNA of the CDR3 is TGTGCCAGCAGCGAGTTTGGGGGGTCTTACACCGGGGAGCTGTTTTTT. It specifies CASSEFGGSYTGELFF. The full variable domain, with the rest looked up from reference TRBV7-9 and TRBJ2-2, is DTGVSQNPRHKITKRGQNVTFRCDPISEHNRLYWYRQTLGQGPEFLTYFQNEAQLEKSRLLSDRFSAERPKGSFSTLEIQRTEQGDSAMYLCASSEFGGSYTGELFFGEGSRLTVL.

This chain links TRBV23-1 with TRBJ2-4; 10 bases match TRBD1. TRBV23-1 is known as an ORF, though its function is uncertain. This CDR3 has 20 amino acids. V dropped 2 bases and J dropped 3; count of bases not matched to a gene: 16. CDR3 bases: TGCGCCAGCAGTCAAGCTGCCCGGGACAGGGGTGATTTAGGCAAAAACATTCAGTACTTC. Its protein is CASSQAARDRGDLGKNIQYF.

The rearrangement joins TRBV29-1 to TRBJ2-7; 7 bases map to TRBD1. The ends lost 6 bases at V and 6 bases at J; junction bases unmatched: 8. This CDR3 comprises 12 residues. Germline CDR1 reads SQVTM; CDR2 reads ANQGSEA. The CDR3 reads CSVVNRGSEQYF. DNA of the CDR3: TGCAGCGTCGTAAACAGGGGAAGCGAGCAGTACTTC.

V is TRBV29-1 and J is TRBJ1-1; D unclear. The CDR3 totals 9 residues. In germline, CDR1 is SQVTM, CDR2 ANQGSEA. V was cut by 7 bases and J by 8 bases, with 8 bases left in between. The CDR3 loop reads CSAGWEAFF. The CDR3 coding sequence is TGCAGCGCCGGGTGGGAAGCTTTCTTT.

The chain couples TRBV6-5 to TRBJ2-5; TRBD1 agrees at 9 bases. The CDR3 consists of 15 residues. The V gene end was trimmed by 7 bases and the J gene end by 6 bases; junction bases not matched to a gene: 12. Germline CDR1 reads MNHEY; CDR2 reads SVGAGI. The CDR3 coding sequence is TGTGCCAGCACCCCGGCCCTGGACAGGGGAAAGACCCAGTACTTC. Translation: CASTPALDRGKTQYF.

This clone was recorded only once. The chain links TRBV9 to TRBJ2-7; 8 nucleotides align to TRBD1. V lost 3 bases, J lost 5 bases, and 19 bases stayed unmatched. This CDR3 comprises 18 residues. CDR1 SGDLS and CDR2 YYNGEE come from the germline V gene. CDR3 coding DNA: TGTGCCAGCAGCGCTCTCCCTTATTCCAGGACAGGGACAAACGAGCAGTACTTC. This encodes CASSALPYSRTGTNEQYF.

The genes are TRBV7-9 and TRBJ1-4; D remains unclear. Germline loops: CDR1 SEHNR, CDR2 FQNEAQ (reference sequence). V shed 6 bases and J shed 10 bases, with 18 bases lying between them. The CDR3 is 14 amino acids. In DNA form, the CDR3 reads TGTGCCAGCAGATCCGGAGTGGAGGGTACAAAACTGTTTTTT. Protein sequence: CASRSGVEGTKLFF.

This clone has just a few counts. This sequence joins TRBV6-1 and TRBJ2-3; D is possibly TRBD2 (6 bases). Germline V CDR1 and CDR2: MNHNS, SASEGT. The length of the CDR3 is 16 residues. V lost 0 bases, J lost 0 bases, and 10 bases lay in between. CDR3 coding DNA: TGTGCCAGCAGTGAAGCGGTGCGGGGCAGCACAGATACGCAGTATTTT. It is translated as CASSEAVRGSTDTQYF.

This chain links TRBV24-1 with TRBJ2-2; TRBD1 agrees at 8 bases. The CDR3 covers 16 residues. CDR1 is KGHDR and CDR2 is SFDVKD in the germline V gene. Unmatched junction bases numbered 3, after V lost 4 bases and J lost 0 bases. This CDR3 reads CATSEDRGPNTGELFF. In nucleotides, the CDR3 is TGTGCCACCAGTGAAGACAGGGGCCCGAACACCGGGGAGCTGTTTTTT.

This rearrangement joins TRBV5-5 to TRBJ2-3; 11 bases match TRBD1. Per the germline V gene, CDR1 is SGHKS and CDR2 is YYEKEE (reference sequence). This CDR3 has 16 amino acids. The J segment lost 3 bases and the V segment lost 4 bases, leaving 7 bases of the junction unmatched. CDR3 coding DNA: TGTGCCAGCAGCCCGAGGACAGGGGGCCATACAGATACGCAGTATTTT. This codes for CASSPRTGGHTDTQYF. The whole variable domain, remainder taken from reference TRBV5-5 and TRBJ2-3, is DAGVTQSPTHLIKTRGQQVTLRCSPISGHKSVSWYQQVLGQGPQFIFQYYEKEERGRGNFPDRFSARQFPNYSSELNVNALLLGDSALYLCASSPRTGGHTDTQYFGPGTRLTVL.

This clone was seen more than once but under ten times. J is TRBJ1-2 and V is TRBV29-1; 8 positions match TRBD1. The CDR3 covers 11 residues. With 7 bases clipped from V and 5 bases from J, the junction kept 3 bases outside the gene matches. From germline, CDR1 is SQVTM and CDR2 ANQGSEA. For the CDR3, the DNA is TGCAGCGCTCGGACAGGGTATGGCTACACCTTC. Its translation: CSARTGYGYTF.

This rearrangement joins TRBV4-2 to TRBJ2-6, with D possibly matching TRBD2 (6 bases). In germline, CDR1 is LGHNA, CDR2 YNFKEQ. V dropped 3 bases and J dropped 0 bases, with 9 bases sitting between them. This CDR3 spans 16 amino acids. CDR3 sequence: CASSQAGISGANVLTF. CDR3 nucleotides: TGTGCCAGCAGCCAGGCGGGGATCTCTGGGGCCAACGTCCTGACTTTC.

The V and J genes are TRBV9 and TRBJ2-2, with 9 bases lining up with TRBD1. This CDR3 is built from 17 residues. With V trimmed by 4 bases and J by 2 bases, 9 bases remained unmatched. Germline V gives CDR1 SGDLS, CDR2 YYNGEE. CDR3 loop: CASSSSRDRDNTGELFF. The CDR3 DNA sequence: TGTGCCAGCAGCTCGTCCCGGGACAGGGATAACACCGGGGAGCTGTTTTTT.

The chain couples TRBV11-2 to TRBJ2-5; D is ambiguous. The CDR3 has 11 amino acids. V was clipped by 5 bases and J by 3 bases, with 4 bases between them. Germline V CDR1 and CDR2: SGHAT, FQNNGV. The CDR3 loop reads CASSAEETQYF. In DNA, the CDR3 is TGTGCCAGCAGCGCGGAAGAGACCCAGTACTTC. Complete variable domain (other parts from reference TRBV11-2 and TRBJ2-5): EAGVAQSPRYKIIEKRQSVAFWCNPISGHATLYWYQQILGQGPKLLIQFQNNGVVDDSQLPKDRFSAERLKGVDSTLKIQPAKLEDSAVYLCASSAEETQYFGPGTRLLVL.

This clone showed up just a few times. This sequence joins TRBV7-8 and TRBJ1-2; no clear D gene. Between the trimmed V and J ends, which lost 4 bases and 7 bases, there was a span of 13 bases. The CDR3 has 13 residues. The V gene's germline CDR1 is SGHVS and CDR2 FQNEAQ. The CDR3 region has the DNA TGTGCCAGCAGCTCACGACATTCGGCTGGCTACACCTTC. Residues: CASSSRHSAGYTF.

This chain uses TRBV6-2 or TRBV6-3 with TRBJ2-1, with D possibly being TRBD1 (5 bases). Germline CDR1 and CDR2: MNHEY and SVGEGT. This CDR3 contains 13 residues. V lost 6 bases to trimming and J lost 4 bases, with 10 bases between them. CDR3 DNA sequence: TGTGCCAGCAGCCTGGGGCAGTACAATGAGCAGTTCTTC. It encodes CASSLGQYNEQFF.

The V gene is TRBV11-2, the J gene TRBJ2-1, with a possible D match to TRBD1 (5 bases). Between the trimmed V and J ends, which lost 1 base and 3 bases, there was a span of 13 bases. The CDR3 extends over 16 amino acids. CDR1 and CDR2 from the germline V gene are SGHAT and FQNNGV. The CDR3 region has the DNA TGTGCCAGCAGCTTAGGAGACAGTCCGTACTACAATGAGCAGTTCTTC. Protein sequence: CASSLGDSPYYNEQFF.